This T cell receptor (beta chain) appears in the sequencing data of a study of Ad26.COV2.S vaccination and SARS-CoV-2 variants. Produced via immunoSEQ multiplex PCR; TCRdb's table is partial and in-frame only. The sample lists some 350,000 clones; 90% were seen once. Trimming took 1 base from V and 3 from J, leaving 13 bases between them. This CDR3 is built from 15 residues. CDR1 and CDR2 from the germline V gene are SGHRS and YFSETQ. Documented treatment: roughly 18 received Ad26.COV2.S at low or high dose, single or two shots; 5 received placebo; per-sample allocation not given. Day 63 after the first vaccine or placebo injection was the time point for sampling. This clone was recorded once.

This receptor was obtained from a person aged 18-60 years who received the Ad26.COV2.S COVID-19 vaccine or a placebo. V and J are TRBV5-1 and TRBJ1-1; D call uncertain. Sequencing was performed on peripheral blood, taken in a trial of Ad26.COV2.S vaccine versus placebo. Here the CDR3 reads CASSLTSPRDTEAFF. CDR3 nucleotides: TGCGCCAGCAGCTTGACTAGTCCGCGAGACACTGAAGCTTTCTTT.